The T cell receptor beta chain described here comes from a study of hypomethylating agent response in myelodysplastic syndrome (dated by TCRdb to the early 2020s). Describing the broader study: The hypomethylating agent given was azacitidine in about 70% of the 11 patients and decitabine in 3 of 11 patients. The cohort was composed of several male and 2 female myelodysplastic syndrome patients. Patients had a mean age of about 78 +/- 6.2 years, and a diploid cytogenetic profile was the most common. TET2 mutation was identified most frequently, being present in about 50% of the 11 patients. Complete response or hematologic improvement was achieved by six patients, and about five patients were classified as non-responders. Response was defined as complete response or hematologic improvement, and any patient who met neither criterion was considered a non-responder. Broad study findings and their caveats: A possible recognition of novel MDS antigens by the shared GLIPH2 clusters was not confirmed and needs experimental validation. Richness, rarefaction diversity and clonality did not change significantly after hypomethylating agent treatment, across all patients or within response groups. Novel clonotypes were found to emerge more often in responders, whereas more contracted clonotypes were observed in non-responders after treatment. Only around 12 patients were analyzed, so the study cohort was small. Age matching of healthy control donors to MDS patients was not performed, and the MDS versus healthy comparison could have been impacted by this lack of age matching.

Here V drops 1 base and J drops 8 bases, and the junction holds 7 bases not matched to any gene. The CDR3 runs 15 residues from the cysteine to the phenylalanine. Solely the CDR3 DNA is kept, with 45 bases framed from the first base. CDR1 and CDR2 are read off the germline V gene as LGHNA and YSLEER. Bulk bone marrow was analyzed without sorting T-cell subsets. Bone marrow from over nine myelodysplastic syndrome patients was immunosequenced for TCR beta CDR3 regions before and after hypomethylating agent therapy. For longitudinal repertoire tracking, every patient provided one baseline bone marrow and two to three bone marrows collected at different post-treatment timepoints. Genomic DNA was extracted from whole bone marrow, and quality was checked by TapeStation, NanoDrop OneC and PicoGreen assays. Libraries were built with the immunoSEQ multiplex PCR assay. Each sample was run at survey resolution as two replicates of approximately 200 ng apiece, for a total of about 400 ng of DNA. Rearranged TCRB sequences in genomic DNA were detected with the hsTCRB kit using multiplex PCR primers targeting V and J genes. The first PCR used the QIAGEN Multiplex PCR Kit for around 31 cycles to amplify the CDR3 region. Sample barcodes and Illumina adapters were added to each replicate in a roughly 8-cycle second PCR. Pooled libraries were quantified using a QuantStudio 6 and the KAPA library quantification kit. About 16 pM of pooled libraries was sequenced on an Illumina MiSeq using 156-cycle single-end reads plus a 15-cycle index read. Per the original workflow: Of approximately 180,000 unique clonotypes, about 1.7% were flagged by VDJdb annotation as previously reported viral-epitope-specific. The immunoSEQ Data Assistant and immunoSEQ Analyzer converted raw reads into normalized, annotated TCRB repertoires. BioAnalyzer and version 0.6.5 of the immunarch R package were the tools used for clonotype analysis. Before richness was estimated, every repertoire was downsampled to the clone count of the smallest repertoire. Fisher's exact tests classified clonotypes as expanded, contracted or novel, with novel meaning zero frequency before treatment. GLIPH2 clustered significantly changed CDR3 beta sequences using simulation_depth=1000 and kmer_min_depth=3, excluding CDR3s shorter than five residues. TCRdb's version of the immuneACCESS table is confined to in-frame rearrangements and falls short of the full clone set. An unresolved V gene accounts for under half of the shortfall where checked; the remainder is of unknown origin. The V and J calls and clone size were taken over from that table, and D and trimming were inferred from the DNA. The sample includes a few thousand clones, with approximately 80% observed a single time. The ten largest clones add up to about a sixth of the sample.

By its share of the sample, this clone is large (0.1 to 1%). Its antigen is currently not known. Base qualities are not at hand, and no much larger clone is one base apart. The sequence was obtained from a human donor with myelodysplastic syndrome. The sample consisted of bone marrow, taken before or after starting hypomethylating agent treatment for myelodysplastic syndrome (not recorded which). The receptor chain draws on TRBV4-3 and TRBJ2-1; 8 middle bases align to TRBD2. The DNA sequence is TGCGCCAGCAGCCAAGGCGGGGGGCTGGTCGATGAGCAGTTCTTC. Translation gives CASSQGGGLVDEQFF.